This entry lists 20 T cell receptor beta chains sequenced from one sample in a study of low-dose radiotherapy and immunotherapy resistance in tumors. As to time point: after trial treatment. The treatment here: LDRT plus nivolumab, ipilimumab, low-dose cyclophosphamide and aspirin (RACIN trial). TRAV- and TRBV-specific primers primed first-strand cDNA, covering alpha and beta chains. Using a constant-region primer together with a V-primer adapter, TCRs were subjected to about 20 PCR cycles of amplification. TCRdb fed the reads into MiXCR, producing one record per CDR3 protein. The table shows about 35,000 distinct CDR3 sequences, with under 25% occurring only once. The source was PBMCs, collected after low-dose radiotherapy plus immunotherapy. Receptor source: a female donor with ovarian cancer.

This clonotype came up many times. V and J are TRBV3-1 and TRBJ1-1, with 7 bases lining up with TRBD1. Germline-derived CDR1 and CDR2 are LGHDT and YNNKEL (reference sequence). After removal of 4 bases from V and 0 bases from J, the junction contained 8 bases not matched to a gene. The CDR3 totals 16 residues. DNA of the CDR3: TGTGCCAGCAGCCGGACAGGACAGAGGATGAACACTGAAGCTTTCTTT. Amino acids: CASSRTGQRMNTEAFF.

This clonotype has ten or more counts. V usage is TRBV7-3 and J usage is TRBJ1-2, with D perhaps TRBD1 (5 bases). The CDR3 consists of 15 residues. Germline values: CDR1 SGHTA, CDR2 FQGTGA. Trimming removed 2 bases at V and 8 bases at J, with 18 bases between. This CDR3 reads CASSLVGGSWRGYTF. CDR3 DNA: TGTGCCAGCAGCTTAGTCGGGGGGTCTTGGAGGGGCTACACCTTC.

By proportion, this clonotype is medium-sized (0.01 to 0.1%). The V gene is TRBV6-2 or TRBV6-3, the J gene TRBJ2-7, with D perhaps matching TRBD1 (5 bases). Trimming took off 0 bases at V and 2 bases at J, with 11 bases between the two ends. CDR1 is MNHEY and CDR2 is SVGEGT in the germline V gene. The length of the CDR3 is 15 residues. The CDR3 DNA follows: TGTGCCAGCAGTTACTCCGCAGGGAACCCCTACGAGCAGTACTTC. Protein sequence: CASSYSAGNPYEQYF.

This clonotype was found many times. The genes are TRBV10-3 and TRBJ2-1; TRBD2 matches at 9 bases. Germline lookup yields CDR1 ENHRY and CDR2 SYGVKD. The CDR3 spans 17 residues. Trimming removed 8 bases from V and 2 bases from J; junction bases left unmatched: 13. The CDR3 DNA reads TGTGCCATCGCTGCTGCGGGGGGGCCAGGAACCTACAATGAGCAGTTCTTC. Protein product: CAIAAAGGPGTYNEQFF.

This clonotype was picked up a small number of times. V usage is TRBV7-3 and J usage is TRBJ2-2; D unclear. Germline V gene data show CDR1 as SGHTA and CDR2 as FQGTGA. This CDR3 contains 15 residues. Trimming left V 3 bases short and J 0 bases short, with 8 bases between. CDR3 in DNA: TGTGCCAGCAGCTTTAGGACGGCGAACACCGGGGAGCTGTTTTTT. It is translated as CASSFRTANTGELFF. The complete variable domain, with remaining parts taken from reference TRBV7-3 and TRBJ2-2, reads GAGVSQTPSNKVTEKGKYVELRCDPISGHTALYWYRQSLGQGPEFLIYFQGTGAADDSGLPNDRFFAVRPEGSVSTLKIQRTERGDSAVYLCASSFRTANTGELFFGEGSRLTVL.

This clonotype appeared many times. This chain joins TRBV4-2 and TRBJ1-5; D unclear. The CDR3 totals 13 residues. Trimming took 1 base from V and 4 from J, leaving 5 bases between them. CDR1 is LGHNA, CDR2 YNFKEQ, per germline. CDR3: CASSQVGNQPQHF. CDR3 DNA: TGTGCCAGCAGCCAAGTGGGGAATCAGCCCCAGCATTTT.

This chain uses TRBV20-1 with TRBJ2-5, with 7 bases aligning to TRBD1. The CDR3 is 13 residues long. With V trimmed by 6 bases and J by 2 bases, 6 bases remained unmatched. Germline V lookup: CDR1 DFQATT, CDR2 SNEGSKA (reference sequence). The CDR3 region has the DNA TGCAGTGCGTGGGCAGGGGGTCAAGAGACCCAGTACTTC. This sequence encodes CSAWAGGQETQYF.

The gene calls are TRBV28 and TRBJ2-1; TRBD2 aligns across 9 bases. J gave up 2 bases and V 7 bases, and 0 bases lay outside the gene matches. The CDR3 sequence is 13 residues long. CDR1 and CDR2 from the germline V gene are MDHEN and SYDVKM. The CDR3 sequence is CASKRGAYNEQFF. CDR3 coding DNA: TGTGCCAGCAAGCGGGGGGCCTACAATGAGCAGTTCTTC. Filled out from reference TRBV28 and TRBJ2-1, the complete variable domain reads DVKVTQSSRYLVKRTGEKVFLECVQDMDHENMFWYRQDPGLGLRLIYFSYDVKMKEKGDIPEGYSVSREKKERFSLILESASTNQTSMYLCASKRGAYNEQFFGPGTRLTVL.

This clonotype was picked up many times. The CDR3 reads CASSPRQGGDIQYF. The CDR3 region has the DNA TGTGCCAGCAGCCCAAGACAGGGAGGGGACATTCAGTACTTC. The chain couples TRBV7-8 to TRBJ2-4, with D possibly called TRBD1 or TRBD2 (7 bases each). The CDR3 is 14 residues long. Germline V gene data show CDR1 as SGHVS and CDR2 as FQNEAQ. Trimming stripped 5 bases from V and 8 bases from J, with 16 bases between.

This clonotype appeared many times. V usage is TRBV3-1 and J usage is TRBJ2-1, with 12 bases identical to TRBD2. This CDR3 comprises 17 residues. Germline CDR1 LGHDT, CDR2 YNNKEL (reference sequence). Trimming at V came to 0 bases and at J to 8 bases, leaving 8 bases not matched to a gene. This CDR3 is CASSQDQLTSGGDEQFF. CDR3 DNA sequence: TGTGCCAGCAGCCAAGATCAATTGACTAGCGGGGGCGATGAGCAGTTCTTC.

The V call is TRBV27, the J call TRBJ2-1; the match to TRBD2 covers 7 bases. This CDR3 region has 15 residues. The V and J ends lost 2 bases and 3 bases, in that order; junction bases with no gene match: 4. Per the germline V gene, CDR1 is MNHEY and CDR2 is SMNVEV (reference sequence). Written as DNA, the CDR3 is TGTGCCAGCAGTTTAGCGGGAGCTTACTACAATGAGCAGTTCTTC. Its translation: CASSLAGAYYNEQFF.

This chain uses TRBV12-3 or TRBV12-4 with TRBJ1-1, with D hard to call. The CDR3 contains 13 residues. The V end lost 3 bases, the J end lost 2 bases, and 7 bases lay between the germline ends. The CDR3 bases are TGTGCCAGCAGTTTTGGGTACAACACTGAAGCTTTCTTT. Its translation is CASSFGYNTEAFF.

V is TRBV6-1 and J is TRBJ1-1; D is possibly TRBD1 (6 bases). The CDR3 has 15 amino acids. Germline lookup yields CDR1 MNHNS and CDR2 SASEGT. Trimming removed 5 bases at V and 1 base at J, with 14 bases between. The CDR3 sequence: CASSSYPGANTEAFF. The CDR3 DNA is TGTGCCAGCAGTTCCTATCCGGGGGCGAACACTGAAGCTTTCTTT.

This sequence joins TRBV20-1 and TRBJ2-1; perhaps TRBD2 as D (6 bases). Germline V CDR1 and CDR2: DFQATT, SNEGSKA (reference sequence). This CDR3 is 15 amino acids long. Trimming took 1 base from V and 5 from J, leaving 15 bases between them. This CDR3 is CSARVGPAGHNEQFF. In nucleotides, the CDR3 is TGCAGTGCTAGAGTGGGACCCGCGGGGCACAATGAGCAGTTCTTC.

Of note for this clonotype: This is likely an artifact of a read error, given a far larger clone one base away. The CDR3 reads CASSPTQGYNEQYF. Here the CDR3 DNA reads TGTGCCAGCTCACCAACGCAGGGCTACAATGAGCAGTACTTC. V gene TRBV18 combines with J gene TRBJ2-7; D may be TRBD1 (5 bases). In germline, CDR1 is KGHSH, CDR2 LQKENI. The CDR3 covers 14 residues. Trimming pared 2 bases from V and 7 bases from J, leaving 15 bases between.

The V and J genes are TRBV28 and TRBJ1-5; D is unclear. The V and J ends lost 3 bases and 4 bases respectively, with 7 bases between them. The CDR3 contains 13 residues. Germline CDR1 is MDHEN and CDR2 is SYDVKM. This CDR3 reads CASSFVRNQPQHF. CDR3 bases: TGTGCCAGCAGTTTTGTCAGGAATCAGCCCCAGCATTTT.

This clonotype has a count of ten or more. The chain recombines TRBV5-1 with TRBJ2-7; D tentatively fits TRBD1 or TRBD2 (5 bases each). CDR3 size: 12 residues. The V gene lost 4 bases and the J gene lost 11 bases, with 16 bases spanning the gap. Germline-derived CDR1 and CDR2 are SGHRS and YFSETQ. The CDR3 spells CASSRDRGGEYF. The DNA of the CDR3 is TGCGCCAGCAGCCGGGACCGGGGCGGTGAGTACTTC.

This clonotype showed up many times. The chain joins TRBV29-1 to TRBJ2-7; TRBD1 is a possible D gene (6 bases). CDR1 is SQVTM, CDR2 ANQGSEA, per germline. This CDR3 has 12 residues. The V gene lost 7 bases and the J gene lost 2 bases, with 12 bases spanning the gap. The CDR3 coding sequence is TGCAGCGCTGGGGCAGGGGCCTACGAGCAGTACTTC. Amino acids: CSAGAGAYEQYF.

The genes are TRBV29-1 and TRBJ1-2; 7 bases are a match to TRBD1. V gave up 6 bases and J gave up 5 bases; unmatched junction bases: 6. This CDR3 has 12 amino acids. CDR1 and CDR2 (germline): SQVTM, ANQGSEA. The CDR3 loop reads CSVEQGGYGYTF. The CDR3 DNA reads as TGCAGCGTGGAGCAGGGGGGGTATGGCTACACCTTC. Full variable domain (outside the CDR3, taken from reference TRBV29-1 and TRBJ1-2): SAVISQKPSRDICQRGTSLTIQCQVDSQVTMMFWYRQQPGQSLTLIATANQGSEATYESGFVIDKFPISRPNLTFSTLTVSNMSPEDSSIYLCSVEQGGYGYTFGSGTRLTVV.

CDR3 bases: TGTGCCAGCAGCTTGGGGCAGGGGGCTCGGAATGAGCAGTTCTTC. Translation: CASSLGQGARNEQFF. The gene calls are TRBV5-6 and TRBJ2-1, with 8 positions matching TRBD1. Germline-derived CDR1 and CDR2 are SGHDT and YYEEEE. J was trimmed by 7 bases and V by 0 bases; bases with no gene match: 6. This CDR3 has 15 amino acids. The full variable domain, in which reference TRBV5-6 and TRBJ2-1 provide the parts outside the CDR3, is DAGVTQSPTHLIKTRGQQVTLRCSPKSGHDTVSWYQQALGQGPQFIFQYYEEEERQRGNFPDRFSGHQFPNYSSELNVNALLLGDSALYLCASSLGQGARNEQFFGPGTRLTVL.